This TCR beta chain was documented in a study of blood T cell repertoires in COVID-19. Overall study: There were acute and convalescent COVID-19 samples, and they came from the United States, Italy and Spain. Nucleic acid was either cDNA or gDNA, and it came from T cells, B-cell-depleted T cells, or PBMCs.

J was trimmed by 4 bases and V by 4 bases; bases with no gene match: 3. This CDR3 is built from 14 residues. Germline CDR1 reads MGHRA; CDR2 reads YSYEKL. Original methodology: From reference gene primer amplification, estimates of nucleated cell counts were derived. Generated by immunoSEQ multiplex PCR, the TCRdb table keeps only in-frame clones and is missing some. V, J and clone size were drawn from that table, and D and trimming were deduced from the DNA. The sample lists around 250,000 clones; roughly 82% were seen once. The source of this sequence is a man older than 75 with acute or convalescent COVID-19. Sequences were obtained from peripheral blood. The J gene is TRBJ1-4, the V gene TRBV4-1; TRBD1 matches at 7 bases. The CDR3 protein is CASSLRDSNEKLFF. The CDR3 DNA follows: TGCGCCAGCAGCCTTAGGGACAGTAATGAAAAACTGTTTTTT.